The following is a T cell receptor (beta chain) sequence with its context. The CDR3 runs to 16 residues. V dropped 5 bases and J dropped 1 base, with 15 bases sitting between them. Looked up from germline, CDR1 is SGHTA and CDR2 is FQGNSA. This record comes from a study of blood T cell repertoires in COVID-19. Study information: Donors in the United States, Italy and Spain gave samples during acute or convalescent COVID-19.

How the authors handled the data: The assay estimated nucleated cells by amplifying reference gene primers. Clones were sequenced by immunoSEQ multiplex PCR, and TCRdb holds only the in-frame ones, with some missing. V and J calls and clone size are those listed in that table; D and trimming were worked out from the DNA. Of roughly 300,000 clones listed, 80% to 90% are singletons. The chain recombines TRBV7-2 with TRBJ1-3, with D uncertain. This TCR was recovered from a woman between 50 and 59 years old who had recovered from COVID-19. The sequencing input was peripheral blood. The CDR3 DNA is TGTGCCAGCAGCGCGGGCCCGAGCGTTTCTGGAAACACCATATATTTT. Residues: CASSAGPSVSGNTIYF.